This T cell receptor (beta chain) was captured in a study of human T cells and chemical hapten exposure. Study at large: Alopecia universalis, totalis or areata was present in patients who were mostly female. General observations from the study: Compared to controls, expanded TCRs made significantly more large clusters of similar CDR3s. The study found that DPC sensitization did not change TCRs above 1 in 1000 frequency.

As to time point: patch test 1, 2 weeks after DPC sensitization. Treatment described: therapeutic diphenylcyclopropenone sensitization with weekly scalp DPC. Library construction involved attaching unique molecular identifiers to individual cDNA molecules, which allowed quantitative, reproducible TCR counting. MiXCR, run by TCRdb on the RACE reads, gives a single entry per CDR3 protein. The profile shows around 99,000 distinct CDR3 sequences, 9.5% to 15% of them singletons. This clonotype was observed many times. Its antigen remains unknown. This CDR3 is built from 13 residues. Germline values: CDR1 SGHRS, CDR2 YFSETQ. V lost 4 bases, J lost 14 bases, and 11 bases stayed unmatched.

The sequence came from a woman aged 35 to 49 with alopecia areata. Some clones in this sample may be carry-over from other donors' samples. V gene TRBV5-1 combines with J gene TRBJ2-1; 8 bases fit TRBD2. The specimen was whole blood, collected in connection with sensitization to the hapten diphenylcyclopropenone (DPC). CDR3 sequence reads: CASSRDSGSSEFF. DNA of the CDR3: TGCGCCAGCAGCAGAGACAGCGGGAGCTCGGAGTTCTTC.